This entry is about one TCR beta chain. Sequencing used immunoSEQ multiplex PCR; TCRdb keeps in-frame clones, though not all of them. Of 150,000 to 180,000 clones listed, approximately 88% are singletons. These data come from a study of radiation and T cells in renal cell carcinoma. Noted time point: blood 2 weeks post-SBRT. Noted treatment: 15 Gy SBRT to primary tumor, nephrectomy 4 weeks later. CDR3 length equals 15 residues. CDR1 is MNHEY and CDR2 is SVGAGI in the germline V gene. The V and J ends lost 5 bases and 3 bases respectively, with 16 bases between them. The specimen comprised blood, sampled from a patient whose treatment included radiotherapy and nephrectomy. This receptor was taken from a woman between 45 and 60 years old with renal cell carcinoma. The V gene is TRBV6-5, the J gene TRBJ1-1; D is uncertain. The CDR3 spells CASSNRNILYTEAFF. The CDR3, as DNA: TGTGCCAGCAGTAACAGAAACATATTGTACACTGAAGCTTTCTTT.